A selection of T cell receptor beta chains follows, all from one sample in a study of blood T cell repertoires in COVID-19. Assay used: immunoSEQ multiplex PCR; TCRdb lists only in-frame clones, some missing. Found here are hundreds of thousands of clones, 88% of them singletons; the top ten hold about 0.64%. Sequencing was performed on peripheral blood. Source of these receptors: a human donor in a cohort sampled during active COVID-19. The CDR3 runs from the conserved cysteine through the conserved F or W. D genes are given only for firm matches. Clone size is not always given. Where it is, it says once, few, many or a class for expanded clones.

TGTGCCAGCAGCTTAGCGGGACAGAGGAATGAAAAACTGTTTTTT	CASSLAGQRNEKLFF	15	TRBJ1-4	TRBD1	-	TRBV7-2
TGTGCCAGCATGCCGGTTTCCGGGAGTCTTAGGGAGCAGTACTTC	CASMPVSGSLREQYF	15	TRBJ2-7	-	-	TRBV11-2
TGTGCCGGCGCGACTAGCGGGAGATTCCACGAGCAGTACTTC	CAGATSGRFHEQYF	14	TRBJ2-7	TRBD2	-	TRBV28
TGCGCCAGCAGCCAAGGGGTCGCAGCGGAGCAGTACTTC	CASSQGVAAEQYF	13	TRBJ2-7	-	-	TRBV4-3
TGTGCCAGTTCCCCCTCGTACGAGCAGTACTTC	CASSPSYEQYF	11	TRBJ2-7	-	-	TRBV12-3/TRBV12-4
TGTGCCAGCAGTCCCCGGAACCTACGAGGCCCGCGGGAGGTTCGAGGGGCCAACGTCCTGACTTTC	CASSPRNLRGPREVRGANVLTF	22	TRBJ2-6	TRBD2	-	TRBV28
TGCGCCAGCAGCCAAGATGGGACTAGCGGAGCTGACTACGAGCAGTACTTC	CASSQDGTSGADYEQYF	17	TRBJ2-7	TRBD2	-	TRBV4-1
TGTGCCAGCAGCCAAGCGGCCTTGGGACACTACGAGCAGTACTTC	CASSQAALGHYEQYF	15	TRBJ2-7	-	-	TRBV3-1/TRBV3-2
TGTGCCAGCAGTTTAGGACAGGGGGCATCCTCTGGAAACACCATATATTTT	CASSLGQGASSGNTIYF	17	TRBJ1-3	TRBD1	-	TRBV27
TGTGCCAGTAATAAGGGGTTACATCAGCCCCAGCATTTT	CASNKGLHQPQHF	13	TRBJ1-5	-	-	TRBV19
TGTGCCAGTCTGGCAGGGCCGGAGCAGTTCTTC	CASLAGPEQFF	11	TRBJ2-1	-	-	TRBV27
TGTGCCAGCAGCGTAGTGTATACAGATACGCAGTATTTT	CASSVVYTDTQYF	13	TRBJ2-3	-	-	TRBV9
TGTGCCAGCAGCCAAGGCGGGAGGTCCTCCGAGCAGTACTTC	CASSQGGRSSEQYF	14	TRBJ2-7	TRBD2	-	TRBV3-1/TRBV3-2
TGCGCCAGCAGCCAAGATGTATGGGCAGGGGGCAAAAACACTGAAGCTTTCTTT	CASSQDVWAGGKNTEAFF	18	TRBJ1-1	TRBD1	-	TRBV4-3
TGTGCCAGCAGTTACCAGGCCTACGAGCAGTACTTC	CASSYQAYEQYF	12	TRBJ2-7	-	-	TRBV6-2/TRBV6-3
TGCAGCGTTGTTGAGGGTCACCCTGGGGCCAACGTCCTGACTTTC	CSVVEGHPGANVLTF	15	TRBJ2-6	-	-	TRBV29-1
TGTGCCAGCAGCGTAGGACATTCCAGAGCTAACTATGGCTACACCTTC	CASSVGHSRANYGYTF	16	TRBJ1-2	-	-	TRBV9
TGTGCCAGCAGCCGGTGGGCAGATTACACTGAAGCTTTCTTT	CASSRWADYTEAFF	14	TRBJ1-1	-	once	TRBV7-8
TGTGCCAGCAGCCTGGGACTAGCGGGAACCTACGAGCAGTACTTC	CASSLGLAGTYEQYF	15	TRBJ2-7	TRBD2	-	TRBV7-2
TGTGCCAGCAGTTACCTCCGGACAGGGATGAACACTGAAGCTTTCTTT	CASSYLRTGMNTEAFF	16	TRBJ1-1	TRBD1	-	TRBV6-2/TRBV6-3
TGTGCCAGCAGCCGTCCCACAGTGAACACTGAAGCTTTCTTT	CASSRPTVNTEAFF	14	TRBJ1-1	-	-	TRBV7-9
TGCAGCGCCGGGACTAGCGGGGGCCGCACAGATACGCAGTATTTT	CSAGTSGGRTDTQYF	15	TRBJ2-3	TRBD2	-	TRBV29-1
TGTGCCAGCAGTGATCCTCGACTAGCGGATTCCTACGAGCAGTACTTC	CASSDPRLADSYEQYF	16	TRBJ2-7	TRBD2	-	TRBV2
TGTGCCAGCAGCCCACGGCAGGGGCAACCCGAAGCTTTCTTT	CASSPRQGQPEAFF	14	TRBJ1-1	-	-	TRBV3-1/TRBV3-2
TGTGCCAGTAGTCCTGACAGGGGGATTGGAGCTTTCTTT	CASSPDRGIGAFF	13	TRBJ1-1	TRBD1	-	TRBV19
TGCGCCAGCAGCCAAGCGGGGAGGGTGGATACGCAGTATTTT	CASSQAGRVDTQYF	14	TRBJ2-3	TRBD2	-	TRBV4-1
TGTGCCAGCCAGAAGACAGGGGGCTCCTACGAGCAGTACTTC	CASQKTGGSYEQYF	14	TRBJ2-7	TRBD1	-	TRBV5-4
TGTGCCAGCAGTTTAGATCACCCAACGGTGGAAAAACTGTTTTTT	CASSLDHPTVEKLFF	15	TRBJ1-4	-	once	TRBV27
TGTGCCAGCAGCTTGATCACGGGAGGTTGGTCCGGGGAGCTGTTTTTT	CASSLITGGWSGELFF	16	TRBJ2-2	TRBD2	-	TRBV7-9
TGTGCCAGCAGCTTAGGCTCTAGCGTGGGGGATGAGCAGTTCTTC	CASSLGSSVGDEQFF	15	TRBJ2-1	-	-	TRBV7-9